The source of this TCR beta chain is a study of blood T cells in healthy people across ages. Study background: Per every two T cells, about one barcoded beta molecule was captured by template switching. Overall study results and limits: It was not known whether donors were CMV positive (a possible confounder of expanded clonotype changes).

The authors isolated at least 6.5 million PBMCs per sample. The total RNA that was extracted per sample amounted to at least 5 micrograms. Germline V CDR1 and CDR2: SEHNR, FQNEAQ (reference sequence). The CDR3 covers 14 residues. V dropped 8 bases and J dropped 11 bases, with 24 bases sitting between them. With respect to this clonotype: Its antigen is as yet unknown.

Sample-barcoded 5' priming and a J-beta primer mix drove a second PCR of 7 to 11 cycles. TCRdb recomputed calls from the 5' RACE reads with MiXCR, one row per CDR3 protein. The sample records approximately 730,000 distinct CDR3 sequences, 40% to 65% being singletons. The sequenced material came from blood. This TCR came from a man aged 80 or over in good health. The J gene is TRBJ2-5, the V gene TRBV7-9; D might be TRBD2 (5 bases). This CDR3 is CASVQVALYNEQYF. The CDR3 DNA is TGTGCCAGCGTCCAGGTAGCGCTTTACAATGAGCAGTACTTC.